These T cell receptor beta chains were read from a single sample in a study of blood T cell repertoires in COVID-19. Assay used: immunoSEQ multiplex PCR; TCRdb lists only in-frame clones, some missing. This sample has 7,000 to 9,000 clones, with 84% found just once. Specimen: peripheral blood. These receptors came from a human donor in a cohort sampled during active COVID-19. The CDR3 runs from the conserved cysteine through the conserved F or W. D genes are given only for firm matches.

>TRBJ2-3|TRBD1|TRBV6-5
CASRHRGGTDTQYF
TGTGCCAGCAGGCACAGGGGTGGGACAGATACGCAGTATTTT
>TRBJ2-5|TRBD2|TRBV6-5
CASSSSGTSGSETQYF
TGTGCCAGCAGTTCCTCCGGGACTAGCGGGAGCGAGACCCAGTACTTC
>TRBJ1-6|TRBD1|TRBV5-6
CASSWVPGQGRSYNSPLHF
TGTGCCAGCAGCTGGGTTCCGGGACAGGGGCGCTCCTATAATTCACCCCTCCACTTT
>TRBJ2-5|.|TRBV7-2
CASSPRQGGQETQYF
TGTGCCAGCAGCCCCCGGCAGGGAGGCCAAGAGACCCAGTACTTC
>TRBJ2-5|.|TRBV18
CASSKGHETQYF
TGTGCCAGCTCAAAGGGGCACGAGACCCAGTACTTC
>TRBJ2-3|TRBD1|TRBV30
CAWDRDRAGHTQYF
TGTGCCTGGGATCGGGACAGGGCCGGACATACGCAGTATTTT
>TRBJ2-3|.|TRBV7-9
CASSLDPGDTQYF
TGTGCCAGCAGCTTAGACCCGGGAGATACGCAGTATTTT
>TRBJ2-5|.|TRBV5-8
CASSFGETQYF
TGTGCCAGCAGCTTCGGGGAGACCCAGTACTTC
>TRBJ2-1|TRBD2|TRBV3-1/TRBV3-2
CASSLYSGGADEQFF
TGTGCCAGCAGCCTCTATAGCGGGGGGGCAGACGAGCAGTTCTTC
>TRBJ2-7|.|TRBV6-5
CASSYSFAGPYEQYF
TGTGCCAGCAGTTACTCGTTCGCAGGGCCCTACGAGCAGTACTTC
>TRBJ1-1|TRBD1|TRBV3-1/TRBV3-2
CASSFTGGTEAFF
TGTGCCAGCAGTTTCACAGGGGGCACTGAAGCTTTCTTT
>TRBJ2-3|TRBD2|TRBV7-3
CASSSSGLPDTQYF
TGTGCCAGCAGCTCCTCGGGACTACCAGATACGCAGTATTTT
>TRBJ1-2|.|TRBV6-5
CASSYGQSNYGYTF
TGTGCCAGCAGTTACGGGCAGTCTAACTATGGCTACACCTTC
>TRBJ1-2|.|TRBV6-5
CASGGDTGIEGYTF
TGTGCCAGCGGGGGGGATACCGGGATCGAGGGCTACACCTTC
>TRBJ2-3|TRBD2|TRBV7-9
CASSPGVAGAPDTQYF
TGTGCCAGCAGCCCCGGGGTAGCGGGGGCGCCGGATACGCAGTATTTT
>TRBJ2-3|.|TRBV3-1/TRBV3-2
CASSHRGAGTDTQYF
TGTGCCAGCAGCCATCGGGGGGCAGGGACAGATACGCAGTATTTT
>TRBJ2-7|.|TRBV11-2
CASSLDGQGMSIEQYF
TGTGCCAGCAGCCTAGACGGACAAGGAATGTCGATCGAGCAGTACTTC
>TRBJ1-5|TRBD1|TRBV5-6
CASSLEGAGQPQHF
TGTGCCAGCAGCTTGGAGGGGGCGGGCCAGCCCCAGCATTTT
>TRBJ1-1|.|TRBV7-2
CASSSIGLGTEAFF
TGTGCCAGCAGCTCAATCGGACTGGGCACTGAAGCTTTCTTT
>TRBJ2-5|.|TRBV18
CASSPNKETQYF
TGTGCCAGCTCACCAAACAAAGAGACCCAGTACTTC
>TRBJ2-7|TRBD1|TRBV11-2
CASSLEQGKYEQYF
TGTGCCAGCAGCTTGGAACAGGGGAAGTACGAGCAGTACTTC
>TRBJ1-1|.|TRBV7-2
CASSLQVLTAEAFF
TGTGCCAGCAGCTTACAGGTTCTTACCGCTGAAGCTTTCTTT
>TRBJ2-3|TRBD1|TRBV6-6
CASSRDRGVDTQYF
TGTGCCAGCAGTCGGGACAGGGGTGTGGATACGCAGTATTTT